A single sample is the source of the 14 T cell receptor beta chains below, sequenced in a study of shared clonotypes between healthy human individuals. TCRdb's copy holds only in-frame clones and misses some; the assay was immunoSEQ multiplex PCR. Here the sample spans millions of clones, 93% being singletons. The sample was naive CD4+ T cells from PBMCs. Documented subset: CD45RA+ positively selected. These TCRs come from a young man in good health. Some clones in this sample may be carry-over from other donors' samples.

The genes are TRBV7-9 and TRBJ1-2, with a tentative D call TRBD1 (5 bases). The V end lost 2 bases, the J end lost 2 bases, and 9 bases lay between the germline ends. CDR3 length: 14 residues. Germline V gene lookup returns CDR1 SEHNR and CDR2 FQNEAQ (reference sequence). The CDR3 here is CASSLQGSNYGYTF. The CDR3 coding sequence is TGTGCCAGCAGCTTACAGGGCTCGAACTATGGCTACACCTTC.

In DNA, the CDR3 is TGTGCCGGCACCTTCGAAGGGGGCGACGAGCAGTACTTC. It codes for CAGTFEGGDEQYF. The V gene is TRBV6-1, the J gene TRBJ2-7; TRBD1 agrees at 7 bases. Germline trimming cut 11 bases from V and 5 bases from J; bases unmatched to any gene: 12. Germline loops: CDR1 MNHNS, CDR2 SASEGT. The CDR3 totals 13 residues.

The gene calls are TRBV2 and TRBJ1-2; TRBD1 matches at 9 bases. The CDR3 spans 14 residues. Unmatched junction bases numbered 6, after V lost 3 bases and J lost 7 bases. The germline V gene has CDR1 SNHLY and CDR2 FYNNEI. CDR3 amino acids: CASSEAGQGGGYTF. CDR3 bases: TGTGCCAGCAGTGAGGCGGGACAGGGAGGTGGCTACACCTTC.

The rearrangement uses TRBV18 and TRBJ1-2; 8 nucleotides line up with TRBD1. After removal of 5 bases from V and 9 bases from J, the junction contained 14 bases not matched to a gene. The CDR3 totals 15 residues. Germline V gives CDR1 KGHSH, CDR2 LQKENI. The CDR3 DNA follows: TGTGCCAGCTCAGCAGACCGAAACAGGGGGAAAAGCTACACCTTC. Translating gives CASSADRNRGKSYTF. Based on the CDR3 plus reference TRBV18 and TRBJ1-2, the full variable domain is NAGVMQNPRHLVRRRGQEARLRCSPMKGHSHVYWYRQLPEEGLKFMVYLQKENIIDESGMPKERFSAEFPKEGPSILRIQQVVRGDSAAYFCASSADRNRGKSYTFGSGTRLTVV.

This chain uses TRBV11-3 with TRBJ2-1; 16 positions agree with TRBD2. This CDR3 has 20 residues. V shed 3 bases, J shed 2 bases, and the junction held 10 bases outside the gene matches. Germline V CDR1 and CDR2: SGHNT, YENEEA. The CDR3 DNA reads TGTGCCAGCAGCTTGGGACCGGGACTAGCGGGAGGGCCTCCCTACAATGAGCAGTTCTTC. Its protein is CASSLGPGLAGGPPYNEQFF.

This chain uses TRBV19 with TRBJ2-7, with 11 bases aligning to TRBD2. In germline, CDR1 is LNHDA, CDR2 SQIVND (reference sequence). V was clipped by 5 bases and J by 7 bases; unmatched bases: 13. The CDR3 loop spans 16 amino acids. Written as DNA, the CDR3 is TGTGCCAGTAGTGCGTTTAAACTAGCGGGAGTACGGGAGCAGTACTTC. Protein sequence: CASSAFKLAGVREQYF. Variable domain in full (rest from reference TRBV19 and TRBJ2-7): DGGITQSPKYLFRKEGQNVTLSCEQNLNHDAMYWYRQDPGQGLRLIYYSQIVNDFQKGDIAEGYSVSREKKESFPLTVTSAQKNPTAFYLCASSAFKLAGVREQYFGPGTRLTVT.

This clone was observed a single time. The gene calls are TRBV2 and TRBJ2-1; no definite D call. The CDR3 consists of 12 residues. The V gene's germline CDR1 is SNHLY and CDR2 FYNNEI. V lost 10 bases, J lost 9 bases, and 16 bases lay in between. The CDR3 nucleotides are TGTGCCATTGGTCCCCGTCCCGGTGAGCAGTTCTTC. It translates to CAIGPRPGEQFF.

This sequence joins TRBV7-2 and TRBJ1-1; 9 bases are a match to TRBD1. J was trimmed by 1 base and V by 5 bases; bases with no gene match: 5. Germline CDR1 reads SGHTA; CDR2 reads FQGNSA. This CDR3 is built from 15 residues. CDR3 DNA: TGTGCCAGCAGCCCTAGGACAGGGGAGAACACTGAAGCTTTCTTT. Amino acids: CASSPRTGENTEAFF.

V gene TRBV6-1 combines with J gene TRBJ2-1; tentatively, D is TRBD1 (5 bases). CDR3 length equals 15 residues. Trimming removed 4 bases from V and 1 base from J, with 11 bases in between. Germline V CDR1 and CDR2: MNHNS, SASEGT. The chain's CDR3 is CASSARVGSYNEQFF. The CDR3 DNA follows: TGTGCCAGCAGTGCCAGGGTTGGGTCCTACAATGAGCAGTTCTTC.

The J gene is TRBJ1-2, the V gene TRBV5-5; D remains unclear. This CDR3 spans 13 amino acids. V lost 4 bases to trimming and J lost 1 base, with 8 bases between them. Germline V lookup: CDR1 SGHKS, CDR2 YYEKEE (reference sequence). The CDR3 reads CASSQLVNYGYTF. CDR3 coding DNA: TGTGCCAGCAGCCAACTGGTTAACTATGGCTACACCTTC.

The chain recombines TRBV7-9 with TRBJ1-4; D remains unclear. The CDR3 length is 17 residues. The germline V gene encodes CDR1 SEHNR and CDR2 FQNEAQ (reference sequence). V was clipped by 2 bases and J by 2 bases, with 15 bases between them. The CDR3 DNA follows: TGTGCCAGCAGCTTATTCCCTTCCTTTTCCACTAATGAAAAACTGTTTTTT. Its protein product is CASSLFPSFSTNEKLFF. The whole variable domain, filled in from reference TRBV7-9 and TRBJ1-4, reads DTGVSQNPRHKITKRGQNVTFRCDPISEHNRLYWYRQTLGQGPEFLTYFQNEAQLEKSRLLSDRFSAERPKGSFSTLEIQRTEQGDSAMYLCASSLFPSFSTNEKLFFGSGTQLSVL.

The CDR3 here is CASSNSQSGQYF. The DNA for the CDR3 is TGTGCCAGCAGCAACTCGCAGAGCGGGCAGTACTTC. The chain links TRBV7-9 to TRBJ2-7; tentative D call: TRBD2 (5 bases). V was clipped by 5 bases and J by 9 bases, with 14 bases between them. Per the germline V gene, CDR1 is SEHNR and CDR2 is FQNEAQ (reference sequence). The length of the CDR3 is 12 residues.

V is TRBV2 and J is TRBJ2-7; D is uncertain. The CDR3 runs to 11 residues. Germline lookup yields CDR1 SNHLY and CDR2 FYNNEI. The V gene lost 7 bases and the J gene lost 5 bases, with 9 bases spanning the gap. This chain's CDR3 is CASKVLDEQYF. DNA for the CDR3: TGTGCCAGCAAGGTTTTAGACGAGCAGTACTTC.

The chain couples TRBV14 to TRBJ1-4; maybe TRBD1 (6 bases). Between the trimmed V and J ends, which lost 2 bases and 8 bases, there was a span of 9 bases. The CDR3 is made up of 13 amino acids. Germline V gene lookup returns CDR1 SGHDN and CDR2 FVKESK. The CDR3 loop is CASSQQGPEKLFF. CDR3 coding DNA: TGTGCCAGCAGCCAACAGGGGCCCGAAAAACTGTTTTTT.